One sample yielded the 27 T cell receptor beta chains listed below, sequenced in a study of T and B cells in COVID-19 patients. TRB was amplified from about 250-500 ng of blood genomic DNA. TRB rearrangements were amplified by multiplex PCR with BIOMED2 TRB-A/B primers. Via MiXCR, TCRdb re-called the multiplex PCR reads, giving one row per CDR3 protein. The sample contains fewer than 20,000 distinct CDR3 sequences, over 30% of which appear only once. The sequenced material came from blood. The origin of the receptors is a human donor with active COVID-19.

With respect to this clonotype: A single base separates this from a much larger clone, so it may be a read error. The J gene is TRBJ1-3, the V gene TRBV29-1; no reliable D call. The V gene lost 8 bases and the J gene lost 3 bases, with 17 bases spanning the gap. The CDR3 totals 14 residues. Germline V lookup: CDR1 SQVTM, CDR2 ANQGSEA. CDR3 amino acids: CSPFGFLDGNTIYF. CDR3 sequence (DNA): TGCAGCCCCTTCGGATTCCTGGATGGAAACACCATATATTTT.

This clonotype is medium-sized within its sample. The chain employs TRBV19 and TRBJ2-3; D not resolved. The CDR3 extends over 12 amino acids. CDR1 LNHDA and CDR2 SQIVND come from the germline V gene (reference sequence). V lost 3 bases and J lost 0, with 1 base in between. CDR3 sequence (DNA): TGTGCCAGTAGTATCAGCACAGATACGCAGTATTTT. This encodes CASSISTDTQYF.

This clonotype was counted only a few times. V usage is TRBV19 and J usage is TRBJ1-2; D gene ambiguous. The CDR3 totals 14 residues. The germline CDR1 and CDR2 sequences are LNHDA and SQIVND (reference sequence). Trimming shortened V by 1 base and J by 10 bases, and 16 bases separated the two germline ends. The CDR3 bases are TGTGCCAGTAGTATAGGCTCCTCGCCCCAGGTCTACACCTTC. Translated, it gives CASSIGSSPQVYTF.

CDR3 nucleotides: TGTGCCAGCACCCTCCGGAGGGGGGGGCTAAACTACGAGCAGTACTTC. Its protein is CASTLRRGGLNYEQYF. This sequence joins TRBV6-5 and TRBJ2-7; a weak D match, TRBD2 (7 bases). Trimming took off 7 bases at V and 3 bases at J, with 22 bases between the two ends. Germline V gene lookup returns CDR1 MNHEY and CDR2 SVGAGI. The CDR3 contains 16 residues.

This clonotype was observed a few times. The chain joins TRBV19 to TRBJ2-4, with TRBD1 matching 10 bases. The length of the CDR3 is 16 residues. The germline CDR1 and CDR2 sequences are LNHDA and SQIVND (reference sequence). J was trimmed by 9 bases and V by 3 bases; bases with no gene match: 11. The CDR3 DNA sequence: TGTGCCAGTAGTATGTTCCTCGGGACAGGGGTGGGCATTCAGTACTTC. It encodes CASSMFLGTGVGIQYF. Combining the CDR3 with reference TRBV19 and TRBJ2-4 gives the whole variable domain DGGITQSPKYLFRKEGQNVTLSCEQNLNHDAMYWYRQDPGQGLRLIYYSQIVNDFQKGDIAEGYSVSREKKESFPLTVTSAQKNPTAFYLCASSMFLGTGVGIQYFGAGTRLSVL.

This clonotype was seen a handful of times. V is TRBV5-5 and J is TRBJ1-1; tentatively, D is TRBD1 (5 bases). Trimming pared 5 bases from V and 4 bases from J, leaving 12 bases between. The CDR3 contains 13 residues. From germline, CDR1 is SGHKS and CDR2 YYEKEE (reference sequence). This CDR3 reads CASRFMGGTEAFF. As DNA, the CDR3 is TGTGCCAGCAGGTTTATGGGGGGCACTGAAGCTTTCTTT. Filled out from reference TRBV5-5 and TRBJ1-1, the complete variable domain reads DAGVTQSPTHLIKTRGQQVTLRCSPISGHKSVSWYQQVLGQGPQFIFQYYEKEERGRGNFPDRFSARQFPNYSSELNVNALLLGDSALYLCASRFMGGTEAFFGQGTRLTVV.

The chain couples TRBV19 to TRBJ1-1; no reliable D call. The CDR3 has 13 residues. Germline V gene lookup returns CDR1 LNHDA and CDR2 SQIVND (reference sequence). V dropped 9 bases and J dropped 1 base, with 12 bases sitting between them. The CDR3 coding sequence is TGTGCCAGCGGGCGTCCCCAGAACACTGAAGCTTTCTTT. Translated, it gives CASGRPQNTEAFF.

V and J are TRBV7-6 and TRBJ2-2; D gene uncertain. CDR1 is SGHVS and CDR2 is FNYEAQ in the germline V gene. Between the trimmed V and J ends, which lost 1 base and 5 bases, there was a span of 2 bases. This CDR3 is 12 amino acids long. CDR3 DNA: TGTGCCAGCAGCTTAGGGACCGGGGAGCTGTTTTTT. Protein sequence: CASSLGTGELFF.

There are a few counts of this clonotype. This chain connects TRBV5-4 to TRBJ2-3; 8 bases align to TRBD2. V lost 0 bases and J lost 0; bases outside the gene matches: 0. The CDR3 consists of 15 residues. Germline-derived CDR1 and CDR2 are SGHNT and YYREEE (reference sequence). This CDR3 reads CASSLGGGSTDTQYF. As DNA, the CDR3 is TGTGCCAGCAGCTTGGGCGGGGGGAGCACAGATACGCAGTATTTT.

The chain is built from TRBV19 and TRBJ1-2, with TRBD1 matching over 8 bases. CDR1 is LNHDA and CDR2 is SQIVND in the germline V gene (reference sequence). The V segment lost 3 bases and the J segment 5 bases; nucleotides outside the gene matches: 8. This CDR3 region has 15 residues. CDR3 amino acids: CASSIRRGLGYGYTF. The CDR3 bases are TGTGCCAGTAGTATCCGCAGGGGGCTAGGTTATGGCTACACCTTC. Filled out from reference TRBV19 and TRBJ1-2, the complete variable domain reads DGGITQSPKYLFRKEGQNVTLSCEQNLNHDAMYWYRQDPGQGLRLIYYSQIVNDFQKGDIAEGYSVSREKKESFPLTVTSAQKNPTAFYLCASSIRRGLGYGYTFGSGTRLTVV.

The chain couples TRBV5-1 to TRBJ1-4; D is undetermined. Germline values: CDR1 SGHRS, CDR2 YFSETQ. V lost 1 base and J 5 bases, leaving 9 bases between the germline ends. This CDR3 contains 14 residues. The CDR3 loop reads CASSLKSDNEKLFF. DNA for the CDR3: TGCGCCAGCAGCTTGAAGTCGGACAATGAAAAACTGTTTTTT. Full variable domain (rest looked up from reference TRBV5-1 and TRBJ1-4): KAGVTQTPRYLIKTRGQQVTLSCSPISGHRSVSWYQQTPGQGLQFLFEYFSETQRNKGNFPGRFSGRQFSNSRSEMNVSTLELGDSALYLCASSLKSDNEKLFFGSGTQLSVL.

Comments on this clonotype: Sequence at one end of the junction differs from germline and may be a read error. The rearrangement joins TRBV13 to TRBJ2-1, with TRBD2 matching over 10 bases. This CDR3 is built from 15 residues. Germline CDR1 is PRHDT and CDR2 is FYEKMQ (reference sequence). This CDR3 is CASRPGTSARNEQFF. For the CDR3, the DNA is TGCGCCAGCAGGCCCGGGACTAGCGCCCGGAATGAGCAGTTCTTC.

This chain links TRBV5-4 with TRBJ1-2; no firm D call. The germline V gene has CDR1 SGHNT and CDR2 YYREEE (reference sequence). The CDR3 has 13 residues. V shed 1 base and J shed 7 bases, with 11 bases lying between them. CDR3 sequence reads: CASSLTLFGGYTF. The CDR3, as DNA: TGTGCCAGCAGCTTGACTCTCTTTGGTGGCTACACCTTC.

This clonotype appeared a few times. V is TRBV18 and J is TRBJ2-5; 7 bases are shared with TRBD1. Germline lookup yields CDR1 KGHSH and CDR2 LQKENI. The CDR3 loop spans 18 amino acids. With 2 bases clipped from V and 2 bases from J, the junction kept 14 bases outside the gene matches. CDR3 protein: CASSPELTQPGQQETQYF. The CDR3 bases are TGTGCCAGCTCACCAGAGCTCACACAACCGGGACAGCAAGAGACCCAGTACTTC.

The rearrangement links TRBV24-1 to TRBJ2-1, with 8 nucleotides matching TRBD1. The CDR3 contains 18 residues. V was pared by 0 bases and J by 4 bases, with 10 bases of the junction left unmatched. CDR1 is KGHDR and CDR2 is SFDVKD in the germline V gene. CDR3 residues: CATSDLHAGDRRYNEQFF. DNA of the CDR3: TGTGCCACCAGTGATTTGCATGCTGGGGACAGGAGATACAATGAGCAGTTCTTC.

This chain uses TRBV7-6 with TRBJ1-2; D is unresolved. V was pared by 0 bases and J by 9 bases, with 8 bases between. The CDR3 runs to 12 residues. Germline loops: CDR1 SGHVS, CDR2 FNYEAQ. The CDR3 DNA reads as TGTGCCAGCAGCTTAGCGGGTGGGAGCTACACCTTC. Translation: CASSLAGGSYTF.

For the CDR3, the DNA is TGTGCCAGCAGCTTAGAGCGGGGGGCGAACGAGCAGTACGTC. This gives the protein CASSLERGANEQYV. V and J are TRBV7-9 and TRBJ2-7; 9 nucleotides agree with TRBD2. In germline, CDR1 is SEHNR, CDR2 FQNEAQ (reference sequence). This CDR3 is built from 14 residues. The V segment lost 1 base and the J segment 5 bases; nucleotides outside the gene matches: 3.

The gene calls are TRBV19 and TRBJ1-1, with D possibly matching TRBD1 (5 bases). The V gene lost 3 bases and the J gene lost 5 bases, with 13 bases spanning the gap. Germline V lookup: CDR1 LNHDA, CDR2 SQIVND (reference sequence). The CDR3 is 14 amino acids. The CDR3 DNA is TGTGCCAGTAGTATCAGGGAAGTTTCAACTGAAGCTTTCTTT. Its translation: CASSIREVSTEAFF.

V and J are TRBV7-9 and TRBJ1-1; D possibly corresponds to TRBD1 (6 bases). This CDR3 comprises 14 residues. Trimming shortened V by 5 bases and J by 5 bases, and 15 bases separated the two germline ends. From germline, CDR1 is SEHNR and CDR2 FQNEAQ (reference sequence). CDR3 residues: CASSGEQGGTEAFF. The CDR3 DNA sequence: TGTGCCAGCAGCGGAGAACAGGGAGGAACTGAAGCTTTCTTT.

The rearrangement links TRBV24-1 to TRBJ2-4; D unclear. V was pared by 3 bases and J by 0 bases, with 11 bases between. The CDR3 runs to 16 residues. Germline V gene data show CDR1 as KGHDR and CDR2 as SFDVKD. The CDR3 bases are TGTGCCACCAGTGATCCCGCAAGGTCAGCCAAAAACATTCAGTACTTC. It codes for CATSDPARSAKNIQYF.

This chain connects TRBV5-1 to TRBJ2-1; D could derive from TRBD1 or TRBD2 (7 bases each). The germline V and J ends were trimmed by 4 bases and 3 bases, with 17 bases remaining between them. Germline V CDR1 and CDR2: SGHRS, YFSETQ. This CDR3 contains 16 residues. CDR3 DNA sequence: TGCGCCAGCAGCACGACAGGGAGGGATAACTACAATGAGCAGTTCTTC. This codes for CASSTTGRDNYNEQFF.

By share, this clonotype counts as medium-sized (0.01 to 0.1%). The chain combines TRBV29-1 with TRBJ2-2; perhaps TRBD2 as D (7 bases). This CDR3 comprises 14 residues. V lost 3 bases and J 6 bases, leaving 14 bases between the germline ends. CDR1 and CDR2 (germline): SQVTM, ANQGSEA. This CDR3 reads CSVEGGGRAGELFF. The CDR3 nucleotides are TGCAGCGTTGAGGGAGGGGGTCGGGCCGGGGAGCTGTTTTTT.

This chain connects TRBV6-5 to TRBJ1-5; D gene unclear. The CDR3 covers 16 residues. From germline, CDR1 is MNHEY and CDR2 SVGAGI. With 0 bases removed from V and 0 bases from J, the gap between germline ends came to 9 bases. Written as DNA, the CDR3 is TGTGCCAGCAGTTACTCGGCGGCCGGTAGCAATCAGCCCCAGCATTTT. As protein: CASSYSAAGSNQPQHF.

This clonotype was recorded a few times. This sequence joins TRBV5-6 and TRBJ1-2, with D uncertain. V was pared by 1 base and J by 8 bases, with 9 bases between. The germline gives CDR1 SGHDT, CDR2 YYEEEE. The CDR3 sequence is 12 residues long. This CDR3 reads CASSLSLVGYTF. In DNA form, the CDR3 reads TGTGCCAGCAGCTTGAGTCTCGTGGGCTACACCTTC.

The chain carries TRBV19 and TRBJ1-4; D unresolved. V dropped 10 bases and J dropped 3 bases, with 15 bases sitting between them. Germline CDR1 reads LNHDA; CDR2 reads SQIVND (reference sequence). The CDR3 has 14 amino acids. CDR3 in DNA: TGTGCCACCTCCGGTGGGGTGGCTAATGAAAAACTGTTTTTT. It is translated as CATSGGVANEKLFF.

By share, this clonotype counts as medium-sized. The rearrangement joins TRBV19 to TRBJ2-3, with a weak D call TRBD1 (5 bases). CDR3 size: 15 residues. Germline lookup yields CDR1 LNHDA and CDR2 SQIVND (reference sequence). V lost 4 bases, J lost 4 bases, and 15 bases lay in between. CDR3 amino acids: CASSTSREWSDTQYF. In DNA, the CDR3 is TGTGCCAGTAGTACCTCCAGGGAATGGTCAGATACGCAGTATTTT.

V gene TRBV6-2 or TRBV6-3 combines with J gene TRBJ2-1, with 9 positions matching TRBD2. The V and J ends lost 6 bases and 0 bases, in that order; junction bases with no gene match: 6. The CDR3 is made up of 16 amino acids. Germline CDR1 reads MNHEY; CDR2 reads SVGEGT. The DNA of the CDR3 is TGTGCCAGCAGCATAAATAGCGGGGGCTCCTACAATGAGCAGTTCTTC. This gives the protein CASSINSGGSYNEQFF.